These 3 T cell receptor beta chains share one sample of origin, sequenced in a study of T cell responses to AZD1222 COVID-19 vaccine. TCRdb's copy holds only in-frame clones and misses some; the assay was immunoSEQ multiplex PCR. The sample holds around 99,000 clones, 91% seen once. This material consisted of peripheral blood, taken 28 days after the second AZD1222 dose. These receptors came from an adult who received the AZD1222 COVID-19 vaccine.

DNA for the CDR3: TGTGCTAGTGGTTTGGTAATAGGAACAGGGGGCCCAGATACGCAGTATTTT. This gives the protein CASGLVIGTGGPDTQYF. The chain recombines TRBV12-5 with TRBJ2-3; 9 bases line up with TRBD1. CDR3 length equals 17 residues. The germline gives CDR1 LGHNT, CDR2 FRNRAP. With V trimmed by 0 bases and J by 4 bases, 8 bases remained unmatched.

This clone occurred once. CDR3 sequence (DNA): TGTGCCAGCAAGGGGCTAGCGGTTTACAATGAGCAGTTCTTC. Translated, it gives CASKGLAVYNEQFF. This chain links TRBV25-1 with TRBJ2-1; TRBD2 agrees at 7 bases. The CDR3 consists of 14 residues. The V gene's germline CDR1 is MGHDK and CDR2 SYGVNS. V lost 7 bases, J lost 4 bases, and 7 bases stayed unmatched. Looking up the rest from reference TRBV25-1 and TRBJ2-1 gives the full variable domain: EADIYQTPRYLVIGTGKKITLECSQTMGHDKMYWYQQDPGMELHLIHYSYGVNSTEKGDLSSESTVSRIRTEHFPLTLESARPSHTSQYLCASKGLAVYNEQFFGPGTRLTVL.

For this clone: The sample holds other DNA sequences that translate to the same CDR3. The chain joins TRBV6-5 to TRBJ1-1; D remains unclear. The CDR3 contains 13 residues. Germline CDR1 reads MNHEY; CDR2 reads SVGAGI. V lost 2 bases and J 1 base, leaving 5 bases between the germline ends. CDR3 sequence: CASSYGGNTEAFF. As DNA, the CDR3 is TGTGCCAGCAGTTACGGCGGGAACACTGAAGCTTTCTTT.